The source of this T cell receptor (beta chain) is a study of cytomegalovirus exposure and HLA in healthy donors. Study as a whole: Genetic ancestry analysis placed around four fifths of the approximately 390 donors that were genotyped in the Caucasian-associated cluster. Findings and caveats of the study: Segments of the TCR beta V type were, in most cases, productive about 90% or about 30% of the time in an earlier analysis. Later on, analysis showed that most CMV-associated TCR beta chains appeared to be HLA-restricted. TCR beta chain V- and J-gene trimming was linked, in a later analysis, to a missense variant in DCLRE1C.

The CDR3 sequence is 13 residues long. Deletions cut 4 bases from V and 5 bases from J, with 11 bases between. The V gene's germline CDR1 is LNHDA and CDR2 SQIVND (reference sequence). The PCR contained 60 Vbeta and 13 Jbeta primers. Libraries were prepared by immunoSEQ multiplex PCR; TCRdb keeps only in-frame clonotypes and omits some of them. The table records about 100,000 clones, about 82% of them present only once. This clone was detected only a few times. The antigen is not known. The chain carries TRBV19 and TRBJ1-1, with D unclear. The TCR sequence derives from a man aged 25-45 years in good health and CMV-seronegative. The specimen sequenced was PBMCs. In DNA form, the CDR3 reads TGTGCCAGTAGTAATTCGGGGTGGACTGAAGCTTTCTTT. Its protein product is CASSNSGWTEAFF.